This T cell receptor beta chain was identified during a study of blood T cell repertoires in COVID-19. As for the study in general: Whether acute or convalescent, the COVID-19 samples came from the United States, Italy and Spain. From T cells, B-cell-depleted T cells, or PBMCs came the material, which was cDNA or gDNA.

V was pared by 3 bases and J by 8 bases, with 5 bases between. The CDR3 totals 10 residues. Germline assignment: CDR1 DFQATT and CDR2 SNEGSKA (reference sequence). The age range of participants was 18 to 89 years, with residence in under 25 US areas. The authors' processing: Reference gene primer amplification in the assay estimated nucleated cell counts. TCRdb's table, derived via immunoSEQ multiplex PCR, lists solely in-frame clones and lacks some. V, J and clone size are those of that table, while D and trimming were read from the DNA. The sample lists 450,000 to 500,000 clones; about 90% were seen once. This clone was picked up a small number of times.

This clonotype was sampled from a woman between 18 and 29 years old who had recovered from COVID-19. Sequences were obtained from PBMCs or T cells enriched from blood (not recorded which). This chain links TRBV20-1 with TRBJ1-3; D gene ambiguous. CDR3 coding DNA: TGCAGTGCTAGGCGGGACACCATATATTTT. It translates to CSARRDTIYF.